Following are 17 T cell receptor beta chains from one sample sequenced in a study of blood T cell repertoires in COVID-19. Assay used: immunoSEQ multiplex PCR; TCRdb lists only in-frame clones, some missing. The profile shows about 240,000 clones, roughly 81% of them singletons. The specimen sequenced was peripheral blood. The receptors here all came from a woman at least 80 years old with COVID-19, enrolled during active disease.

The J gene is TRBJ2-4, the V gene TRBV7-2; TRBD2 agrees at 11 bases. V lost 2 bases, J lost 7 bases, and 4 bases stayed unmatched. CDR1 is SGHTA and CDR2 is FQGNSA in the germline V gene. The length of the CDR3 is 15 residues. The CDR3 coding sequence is TGTGCCAGCAGCTTAAGGCTAGCGGGAGGCAACATTCAGTACTTC. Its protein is CASSLRLAGGNIQYF.

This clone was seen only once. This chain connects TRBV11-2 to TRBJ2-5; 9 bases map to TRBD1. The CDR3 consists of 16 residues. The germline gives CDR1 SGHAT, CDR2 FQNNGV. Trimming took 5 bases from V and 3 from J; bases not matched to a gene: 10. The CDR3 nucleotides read TGTGCCAGCAGCACCAGATGGGACAGGGTCGAAGAGACCCAGTACTTC. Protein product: CASSTRWDRVEETQYF.

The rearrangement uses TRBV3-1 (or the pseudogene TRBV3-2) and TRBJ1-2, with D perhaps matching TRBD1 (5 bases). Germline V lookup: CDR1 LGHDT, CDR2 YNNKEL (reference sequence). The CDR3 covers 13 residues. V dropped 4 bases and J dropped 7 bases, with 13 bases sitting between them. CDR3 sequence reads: CASSPEWRGGYTF. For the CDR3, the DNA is TGTGCCAGCAGCCCCGAATGGAGGGGTGGCTACACCTTC.

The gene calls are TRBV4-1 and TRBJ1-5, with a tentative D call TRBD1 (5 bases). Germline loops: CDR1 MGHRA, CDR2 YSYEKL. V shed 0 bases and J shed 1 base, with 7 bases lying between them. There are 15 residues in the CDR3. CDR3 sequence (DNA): TGCGCCAGCAGCCAAGACAGGGAAAGCAATCAGCCCCAGCATTTT. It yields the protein CASSQDRESNQPQHF.

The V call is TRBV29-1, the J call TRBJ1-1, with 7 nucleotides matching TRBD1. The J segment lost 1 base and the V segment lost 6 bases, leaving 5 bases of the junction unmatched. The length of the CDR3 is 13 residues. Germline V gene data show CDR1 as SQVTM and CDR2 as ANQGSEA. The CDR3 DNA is TGCAGCGTGCGGACAGGAGCGAACACTGAAGCTTTCTTT. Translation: CSVRTGANTEAFF.

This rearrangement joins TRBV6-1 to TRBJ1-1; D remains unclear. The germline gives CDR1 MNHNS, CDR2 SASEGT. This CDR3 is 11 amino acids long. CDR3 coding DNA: TGTGCACTGTCTCAGGTAACTGAAGCTTTCTTT. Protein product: CALSQVTEAFF.

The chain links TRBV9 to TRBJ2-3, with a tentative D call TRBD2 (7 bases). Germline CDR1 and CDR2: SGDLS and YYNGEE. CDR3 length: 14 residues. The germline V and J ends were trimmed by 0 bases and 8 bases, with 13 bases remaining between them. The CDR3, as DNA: TGTGCCAGCAGCGTAGATGGGGGGGCCGGTACGCAGTATTTT. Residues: CASSVDGGAGTQYF.

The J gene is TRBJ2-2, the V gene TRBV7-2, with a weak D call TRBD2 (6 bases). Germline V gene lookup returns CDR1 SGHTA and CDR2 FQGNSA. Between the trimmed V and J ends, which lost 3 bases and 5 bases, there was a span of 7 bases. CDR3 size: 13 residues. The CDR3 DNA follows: TGTGCCAGCAGCTTGCGGGGAACCGGGGAGCTGTTTTTT. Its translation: CASSLRGTGELFF.

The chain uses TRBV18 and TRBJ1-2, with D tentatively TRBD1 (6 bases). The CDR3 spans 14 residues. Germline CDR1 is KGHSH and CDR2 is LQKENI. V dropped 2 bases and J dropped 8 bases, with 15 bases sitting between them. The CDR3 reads CASSPGQGLEGYTF. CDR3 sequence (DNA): TGTGCCAGCTCACCAGGGCAGGGGCTCGAAGGCTACACCTTC.

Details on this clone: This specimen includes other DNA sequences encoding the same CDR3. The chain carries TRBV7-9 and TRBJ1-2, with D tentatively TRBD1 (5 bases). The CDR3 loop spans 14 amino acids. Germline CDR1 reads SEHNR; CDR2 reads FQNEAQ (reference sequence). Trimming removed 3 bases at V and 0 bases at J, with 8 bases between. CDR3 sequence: CASSFRGANYGYTF. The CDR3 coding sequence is TGTGCCAGCAGCTTTCGGGGGGCTAACTATGGCTACACCTTC.

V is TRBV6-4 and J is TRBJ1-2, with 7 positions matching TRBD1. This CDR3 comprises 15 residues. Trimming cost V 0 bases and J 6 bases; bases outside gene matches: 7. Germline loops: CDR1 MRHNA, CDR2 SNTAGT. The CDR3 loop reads CASSDSWTGINGYTF. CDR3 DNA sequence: TGTGCCAGCAGTGACTCCTGGACAGGCATCAATGGCTACACCTTC.

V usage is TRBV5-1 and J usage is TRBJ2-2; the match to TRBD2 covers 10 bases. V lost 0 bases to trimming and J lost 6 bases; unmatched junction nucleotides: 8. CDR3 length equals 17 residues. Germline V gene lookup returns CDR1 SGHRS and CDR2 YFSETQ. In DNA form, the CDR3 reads TGCGCCAGCAGCTTGGAATTCCGAGCGGGAGGGCCCGGGGAGCTGTTTTTT. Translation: CASSLEFRAGGPGELFF.

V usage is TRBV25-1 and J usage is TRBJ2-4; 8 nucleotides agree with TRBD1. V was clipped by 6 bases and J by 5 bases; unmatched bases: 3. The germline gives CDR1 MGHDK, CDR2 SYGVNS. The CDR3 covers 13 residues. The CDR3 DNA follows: TGTGCCAGCAGGACGGACAGGGAAAACATTCAGTACTTC. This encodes CASRTDRENIQYF.

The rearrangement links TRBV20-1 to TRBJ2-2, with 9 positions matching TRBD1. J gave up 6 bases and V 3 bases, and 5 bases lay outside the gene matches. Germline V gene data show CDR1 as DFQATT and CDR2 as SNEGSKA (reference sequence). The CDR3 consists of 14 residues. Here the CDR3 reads CSASGTGSSGELFF. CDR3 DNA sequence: TGCAGTGCTAGTGGGACAGGGTCGTCCGGGGAGCTGTTTTTT.

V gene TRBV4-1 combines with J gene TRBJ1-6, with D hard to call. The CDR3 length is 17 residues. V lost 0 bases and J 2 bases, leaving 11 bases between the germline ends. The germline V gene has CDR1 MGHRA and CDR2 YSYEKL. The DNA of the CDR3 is TGCGCCAGCAGCCAAGATGGCGGCAACCCCTATAATTCACCCCTCCACTTT. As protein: CASSQDGGNPYNSPLHF.

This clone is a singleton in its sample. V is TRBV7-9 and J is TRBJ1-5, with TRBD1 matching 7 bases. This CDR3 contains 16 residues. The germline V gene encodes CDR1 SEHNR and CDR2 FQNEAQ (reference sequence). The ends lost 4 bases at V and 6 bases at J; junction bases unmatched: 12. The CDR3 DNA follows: TGTGCCAGCAGCTCCGGGGGACAGAAGCGTTTTCAGCCCCAGCATTTT. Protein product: CASSSGGQKRFQPQHF.

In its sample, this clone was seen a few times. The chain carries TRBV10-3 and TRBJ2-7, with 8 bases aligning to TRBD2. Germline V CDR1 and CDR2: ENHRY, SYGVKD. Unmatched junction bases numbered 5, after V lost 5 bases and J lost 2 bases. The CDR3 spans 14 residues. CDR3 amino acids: CAISRERGTYEQYF. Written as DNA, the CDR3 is TGTGCCATCAGTAGAGAGCGGGGGACCTACGAGCAGTACTTC.